This T cell receptor beta chain comes out of a study of sequential checkpoint blockade in melanoma. The treatment denotes: randomized to nivolumab then ipilimumab (arm A) or the reverse (arm B). V lost 3 bases, J lost 0 bases, and 6 bases lay in between. The CDR3 runs 13 residues. Germline CDR1 KGHSH, CDR2 LQKENI. Assay: immunoSEQ multiplex PCR; the TCRdb copy retains only in-frame clones and omits some. The sample gives about 13,000 clones, around 77% of which show up once; roughly half is in the top ten. The clonotype was recovered from a human patient with melanoma. Some clones in this sample may be carry-over from other donors' samples. V gene TRBV18 combines with J gene TRBJ2-7; the D gene is possibly TRBD1 (5 bases). The sequenced sample was CD8+ T cells sorted from blood (inferred from file names), obtained from a patient given nivolumab and ipilimumab in sequence. The CDR3 DNA is TGTGCCAGCTCACCGGACAACTCCTACGAGCAGTACTTC. Amino acid sequence: CASSPDNSYEQYF. Full variable domain (outside the CDR3, taken from reference TRBV18 and TRBJ2-7): NAGVMQNPRHLVRRRGQEARLRCSPMKGHSHVYWYRQLPEEGLKFMVYLQKENIIDESGMPKERFSAEFPKEGPSILRIQQVVRGDSAAYFCASSPDNSYEQYFGPGTRLTVT.